Presented here are 25 T cell receptor beta chains from one specimen sequenced in a study of regulatory and conventional T cells in RAG deficiency. TCRdb's table, derived via immunoSEQ multiplex PCR, lists solely in-frame clones and lacks some. The table records tens of thousands of clones, approximately 91% of them present only once. This sample also belongs to another study, concerning regulatory T cells. That paper notes: The PCR used 52 TRBV and 13 TRBJ primers.

Input material: CD8+ T cells sorted from blood. These receptors were taken from a human donor in good health.

A remark on this clone: The sample carries other DNA sequences with the same CDR3. This chain links TRBV4-1 with TRBJ2-7, with D tentatively TRBD1 (6 bases). The ends were cut back, 0 bases at V and 2 bases at J, with 11 bases in the middle. The CDR3 has 15 amino acids. Germline lookup yields CDR1 MGHRA and CDR2 YSYEKL. DNA of the CDR3: TGCGCCAGCAGCCAAGATCGAGACAGGACCTACGAGCAGTACTTC. This codes for CASSQDRDRTYEQYF.

The rearrangement uses TRBV4-1 and TRBJ1-1; D not resolved. V lost 0 bases and J 6 bases, leaving 8 bases between the germline ends. There are 13 residues in the CDR3. Germline CDR1 and CDR2: MGHRA and YSYEKL. CDR3 nucleotides: TGCGCCAGCAGCCAAGATCGGGGATCTGAAGCTTTCTTT. Translating gives CASSQDRGSEAFF.

The chain carries TRBV19 and TRBJ1-1; a possible D gene is TRBD1 (6 bases). Trimming pared 3 bases from V and 8 bases from J, leaving 16 bases between. Germline CDR1 is LNHDA and CDR2 is SQIVND (reference sequence). The CDR3 sequence is 14 residues long. The CDR3 reads CASSILQGPTEAFF. In DNA, the CDR3 is TGTGCCAGTAGTATCTTACAGGGTCCCACCGAAGCTTTCTTT.

V is TRBV21-1 and J is TRBJ1-3; no check of the table's D call, TRBD1, against the DNA was made. TRBV21-1 is tagged as a pseudogene. There are 19 residues in the CDR3. The CDR3 reads CASSKDYGRGRRSGNTIYF. The DNA for the CDR3 is TGTGCCAGCAGCAAAGACTATGGCAGGGGGCGTAGATCTGGAAACACCATATATTTT.

V and J are TRBV28 and TRBJ1-4; tentatively, D is TRBD1 (5 bases). The germline V gene has CDR1 MDHEN and CDR2 SYDVKM. V was pared by 4 bases and J by 10 bases, with 19 bases between. The CDR3 spans 15 residues. The CDR3 spells CASSSLGVGRGKLFF. As DNA, the CDR3 is TGTGCCAGCAGTTCATTAGGGGTAGGCCGTGGAAAACTGTTTTTT.

The chain links TRBV5-1 to TRBJ1-1; tentatively, D is TRBD1 (6 bases). Trimming cost V 7 bases and J 1 base, with 14 bases left between them. Germline assignment: CDR1 SGHRS and CDR2 YFSETQ. The CDR3 runs 14 residues. CDR3 nucleotides: TGCGCCAGCCGAACAGGGACTGGGAACACTGAAGCTTTCTTT. Translation: CASRTGTGNTEAFF.

The chain has TRBV5-1 and TRBJ2-2; a possible D gene is TRBD1 (5 bases). Between the trimmed V and J ends, which lost 4 bases and 3 bases, there was a span of 13 bases. Germline assignment: CDR1 SGHRS and CDR2 YFSETQ. This CDR3 region has 15 residues. CDR3 sequence (DNA): TGCGCCAGCAGCAAGGACACCGCCGACACCGGGGAGCTGTTTTTT. Protein product: CASSKDTADTGELFF.

This clone was picked up one time. The chain carries TRBV4-2 and TRBJ2-5, with D uncertain. The CDR3 consists of 14 residues. The germline V and J ends were trimmed by 0 bases and 5 bases, with 10 bases remaining between them. Germline V lookup: CDR1 LGHNA, CDR2 YNFKEQ. CDR3 region: CASSQELSWETQYF. In DNA, the CDR3 is TGTGCCAGCAGCCAAGAATTAAGCTGGGAGACCCAGTACTTC.

The chain employs TRBV7-2 and TRBJ1-6; the match to TRBD1 covers 8 bases. The CDR3 length is 17 residues. Unmatched junction bases numbered 6, after V lost 5 bases and J lost 0 bases. Germline V lookup: CDR1 SGHTA, CDR2 FQGNSA. CDR3 loop: CASSTRTGSSYNSPLHF. The CDR3 DNA reads TGTGCCAGCAGCACCCGGACAGGGAGCTCCTATAATTCACCCCTCCACTTT.

This chain connects TRBV6-1 to TRBJ1-2; 7 bases map to TRBD1. With 2 bases clipped from V and 3 bases from J, the junction kept 0 bases outside the gene matches. From germline, CDR1 is MNHNS and CDR2 SASEGT. The CDR3 spans 13 residues. This CDR3 is CASSETGDYGYTF. The CDR3, as DNA: TGTGCCAGCAGTGAAACAGGGGACTATGGCTACACCTTC.

The chain uses TRBV15 and TRBJ2-3; 8 nucleotides match TRBD1. This CDR3 region has 15 residues. Germline CDR1 and CDR2: LNHNV and YYDKDF (reference sequence). Germline trimming cut 3 bases from V and 1 base from J; bases unmatched to any gene: 3. CDR3 sequence reads: CATSSGTGGTDTQYF. CDR3 DNA sequence: TGTGCCACCAGCAGTGGGACAGGAGGCACAGATACGCAGTATTTT.

The rearrangement uses TRBV15 and TRBJ1-3; weak D call: TRBD1 (5 bases). The length of the CDR3 is 15 residues. Germline V gene lookup returns CDR1 LNHNV and CDR2 YYDKDF (reference sequence). Trimming took off 1 base at V and 0 bases at J, with 7 bases between the two ends. CDR3 amino acids: CATSRVGGSGNTIYF. CDR3 DNA sequence: TGTGCCACCAGCAGAGTGGGGGGCTCTGGAAACACCATATATTTT.

The chain carries TRBV5-4 and TRBJ2-7, with 10 bases aligning to TRBD1. Germline V lookup: CDR1 SGHNT, CDR2 YYREEE (reference sequence). The trim removed 0 bases at V and 0 bases at J, leaving 6 bases unmatched. The CDR3 sequence is 17 residues long. CDR3 loop: CASSLAPGQGFSYEQYF. The CDR3 DNA sequence: TGTGCCAGCAGCTTGGCCCCGGGACAGGGGTTCTCCTACGAGCAGTACTTC.

V usage is TRBV27 and J usage is TRBJ2-7; 8 nucleotides align to TRBD2. The CDR3 extends over 16 amino acids. The germline CDR1 and CDR2 sequences are MNHEY and SMNVEV (reference sequence). V was pared by 5 bases and J by 0 bases, with 9 bases of the junction left unmatched. DNA of the CDR3: TGTGCCAGCAGTCTCCTTCTGAGCGGGGGCTCCTACGAGCAGTACTTC. Its protein product is CASSLLLSGGSYEQYF.

This sequence joins TRBV11-2 and TRBJ2-7, with D tentatively TRBD1 or TRBD2 (5 bases each). Deletions cut 3 bases from V and 10 bases from J, with 13 bases between. The V gene's germline CDR1 is SGHAT and CDR2 FQNNGV. The CDR3 has 12 amino acids. CDR3: CASSFRGLLQYF. For the CDR3, the DNA is TGTGCCAGCAGCTTCCGGGGCCTCCTACAGTACTTC.

The V call is TRBV19, the J call TRBJ2-7; no reliable D call. Trimming removed 8 bases at V and 2 bases at J, with 13 bases between. The CDR3 length is 13 residues. The germline CDR1 and CDR2 sequences are LNHDA and SQIVND (reference sequence). The CDR3 protein is CASGSRATYEQYF. The CDR3 DNA follows: TGTGCCAGTGGCTCCCGGGCCACCTACGAGCAGTACTTC.

The chain has TRBV5-1 and TRBJ2-2, with TRBD1 matching over 10 bases. Germline V lookup: CDR1 SGHRS, CDR2 YFSETQ. Losses at the gene ends were 4 bases for V and 4 bases for J; bases not matched to a gene: 7. The CDR3 runs to 16 residues. The CDR3 DNA reads as TGCGCCAGCAGCCTATCCGGGACAGGGGTCACCGGGGAGCTGTTTTTT. It yields the protein CASSLSGTGVTGELFF.

This chain links TRBV29-1 with TRBJ2-2, with no clear D. The CDR3 runs to 12 residues. In germline, CDR1 is SQVTM, CDR2 ANQGSEA. Trimming pared 4 bases from V and 3 bases from J, leaving 6 bases between. The CDR3 nucleotides are TGCAGCGTTGCCTCACACACCGGGGAGCTGTTTTTT. This codes for CSVASHTGELFF.

The chain uses TRBV18 and TRBJ2-7, with 7 positions matching TRBD1. V dropped 3 bases and J dropped 2; count of bases not matched to a gene: 1. Per the germline V gene, CDR1 is KGHSH and CDR2 is LQKENI. The CDR3 extends over 13 amino acids. The CDR3 DNA reads as TGTGCCAGCTCACCGGACAGGACCTACGAGCAGTACTTC. The encoded protein is CASSPDRTYEQYF.

The rearrangement uses TRBV6-4 and TRBJ2-1; 9 bases are a match to TRBD1. Germline V gene sequence: CDR1 MRHNA, CDR2 SNTAGT. Unmatched junction bases numbered 5, after V lost 6 bases and J lost 2 bases. The CDR3 sequence is 15 residues long. CDR3 sequence: CASSQQGAAYNEQFF. Written as DNA, the CDR3 is TGTGCCAGCAGCCAACAGGGGGCGGCCTACAATGAGCAGTTCTTC.

This chain links TRBV11-3 with TRBJ1-1; TRBD1 is a possible D gene (6 bases). CDR3 length equals 15 residues. V shed 1 base and J shed 7 bases, with 16 bases lying between them. Germline V gene sequence: CDR1 SGHNT, CDR2 YENEEA. The DNA of the CDR3 is TGTGCCAGCAGCTTAGGGCGAGGGGGGACCGATGAAGCTTTCTTT. Its translation is CASSLGRGGTDEAFF.

The chain employs TRBV25-1 and TRBJ1-3, with D unresolved. Trimming shortened V by 4 bases and J by 0 bases, and 10 bases separated the two germline ends. Germline V CDR1 and CDR2: MGHDK, SYGVNS. The CDR3 has 15 residues. The CDR3: CASSGAGNSGNTIYF. In DNA, the CDR3 is TGTGCCAGCAGTGGTGCGGGGAACTCTGGAAACACCATATATTTT. The variable domain in full, completed from reference TRBV25-1 and TRBJ1-3, reads EADIYQTPRYLVIGTGKKITLECSQTMGHDKMYWYQQDPGMELHLIHYSYGVNSTEKGDLSSESTVSRIRTEHFPLTLESARPSHTSQYLCASSGAGNSGNTIYFGEGSWLTVV.

This sequence joins TRBV5-1 and TRBJ2-3, with D possibly TRBD1 on 5 matching bases. V shed 2 bases and J shed 2 bases, with 18 bases lying between them. The germline CDR1 and CDR2 sequences are SGHRS and YFSETQ. The CDR3 consists of 17 residues. CDR3 sequence: CASSFATGSGVTDTQYF. The CDR3 nucleotides are TGCGCCAGCAGCTTCGCTACAGGATCCGGCGTCACAGATACGCAGTATTTT.

This clone was found a few times. The chain employs TRBV2 and TRBJ2-5; D is possibly TRBD2 (6 bases). The CDR3 contains 13 residues. The germline V gene has CDR1 SNHLY and CDR2 FYNNEI. Between the trimmed V and J ends, which lost 6 bases and 4 bases, there was a span of 12 bases. This chain's CDR3 is CASSAQGGETQYF. In DNA, the CDR3 is TGTGCCAGCAGCGCCCAGGGAGGAGAGACCCAGTACTTC. The whole variable domain, remainder taken from reference TRBV2 and TRBJ2-5, is EPEVTQTPSHQVTQMGQEVILRCVPISNHLYFYWYRQILGQKVEFLVSFYNNEISEKSEIFDDQFSVERPDGSNFTLKIRSTKLEDSAMYFCASSAQGGETQYFGPGTRLLVL.

This rearrangement joins TRBV2 to TRBJ1-4; D not resolved. CDR1 SNHLY and CDR2 FYNNEI come from the germline V gene. The length of the CDR3 is 12 residues. With 6 bases removed from V and 8 bases from J, the gap between germline ends came to 10 bases. The CDR3, as DNA: TGTGCCAGCAGACGGAAGGAGGAAAAACTGTTTTTT. It specifies CASRRKEEKLFF.